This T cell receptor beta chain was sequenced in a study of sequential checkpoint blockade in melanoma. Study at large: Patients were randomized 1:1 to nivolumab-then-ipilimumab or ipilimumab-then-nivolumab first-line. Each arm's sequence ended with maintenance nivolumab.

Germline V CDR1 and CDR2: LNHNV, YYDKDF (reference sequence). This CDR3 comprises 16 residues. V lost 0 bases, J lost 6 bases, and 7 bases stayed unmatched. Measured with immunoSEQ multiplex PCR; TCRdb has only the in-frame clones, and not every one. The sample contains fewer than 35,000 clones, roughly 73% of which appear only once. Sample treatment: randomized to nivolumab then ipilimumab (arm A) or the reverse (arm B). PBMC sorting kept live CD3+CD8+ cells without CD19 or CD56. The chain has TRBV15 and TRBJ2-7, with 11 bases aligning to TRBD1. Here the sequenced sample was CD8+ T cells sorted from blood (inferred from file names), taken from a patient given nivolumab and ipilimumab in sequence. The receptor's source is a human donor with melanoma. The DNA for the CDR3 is TGTGCCACCAGCAGAGACTTAGGGACAGGGGGTGGCGAGCAGTACTTC. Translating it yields CATSRDLGTGGGEQYF.